This T cell receptor (beta chain) was sequenced during a study of T cell responses to AZD1222 COVID-19 vaccine. Germline CDR1 is SGHNT and CDR2 is YYREEE (reference sequence). The CDR3 contains 16 residues. V lost 5 bases and J lost 1, with 18 bases in between. Profiled with immunoSEQ multiplex PCR; TCRdb holds only in-frame clones, not every one. Seen here are about 120,000 clones, about 87% observed once, and the top ten hold 6.5% to 9%. The genes are TRBV5-4 and TRBJ1-1, with no clear D. Sequencing used peripheral blood, obtained on day 0 of AZD1222 vaccination. The TCR was taken from an adult in good health. The CDR3 DNA reads as TGTGCCAGCAGTCATGGGCCTAGCCAAACGAACACTGAAGCTTTCTTT. It yields the protein CASSHGPSQTNTEAFF.